The clone carrying this T cell receptor (beta chain) was observed at least ten times. Its antigen is undetermined. This sample was taken from a study of T-cell reconstitution after alpha-beta-depleted transplantation in children. General study points: Newly generated T cells supplied most T-cell counts and diversity one year post-transplant. The study reportedly traced alpha-beta T cells about two months after transplant to several hundred expanded graft clones. Day-60 TCRbeta diversity that was high in some patients was derived from surviving recipient T cells and thymic progenitors.

A library of TCRbeta sequences, prepared with unique molecular identifiers, was generated. A single record per CDR3 protein comes from TCRdb applying MiXCR to the PCR reads. The data hold hundreds of thousands of distinct CDR3 sequences, with 6.5% to 9% observed a single time. V dropped 0 bases and J dropped 1; count of bases not matched to a gene: 11. The CDR3 is made up of 18 amino acids. Per the germline V gene, CDR1 is SGDLS and CDR2 is YYNGEE. The clonotype originates from a female patient aged 2-10 years who had a stem cell transplant for Fanconi anemia, so the T cells may come from the graft donor. V and J are TRBV9 and TRBJ2-7; 9 nucleotides line up with TRBD2. Here the sequenced sample was peripheral blood, taken 360 days after TCRalphabeta/CD19-depleted stem cell transplant. CDR3 residues: CASSVVLFSGGTSYEQYF. Written as DNA, the CDR3 is TGTGCCAGCAGCGTAGTCTTATTTAGCGGGGGCACTTCCTACGAGCAGTACTTC.